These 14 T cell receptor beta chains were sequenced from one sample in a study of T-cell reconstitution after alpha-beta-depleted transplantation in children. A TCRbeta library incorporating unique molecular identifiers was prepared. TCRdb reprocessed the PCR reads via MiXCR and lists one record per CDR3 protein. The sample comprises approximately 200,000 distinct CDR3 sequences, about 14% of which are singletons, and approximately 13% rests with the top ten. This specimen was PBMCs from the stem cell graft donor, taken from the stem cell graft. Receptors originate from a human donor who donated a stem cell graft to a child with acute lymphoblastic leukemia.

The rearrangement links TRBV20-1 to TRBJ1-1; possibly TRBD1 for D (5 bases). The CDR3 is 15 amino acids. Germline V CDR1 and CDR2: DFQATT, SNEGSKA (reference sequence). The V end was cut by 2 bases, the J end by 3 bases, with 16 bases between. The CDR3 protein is CSARNAGTVYTEAFF. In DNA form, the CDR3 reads TGCAGTGCTAGAAACGCAGGGACCGTATACACTGAAGCTTTCTTT.

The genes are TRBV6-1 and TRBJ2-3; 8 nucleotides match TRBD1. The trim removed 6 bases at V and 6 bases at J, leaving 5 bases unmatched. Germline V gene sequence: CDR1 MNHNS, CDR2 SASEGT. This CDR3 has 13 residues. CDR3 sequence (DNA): TGTGCCAGCAGAGGCCCAGGGGGCGATACGCAGTATTTT. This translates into CASRGPGGDTQYF.

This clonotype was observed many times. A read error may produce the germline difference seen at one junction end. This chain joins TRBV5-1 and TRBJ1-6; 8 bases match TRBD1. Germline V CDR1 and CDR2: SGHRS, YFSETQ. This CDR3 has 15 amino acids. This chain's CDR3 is CASSLAGGYDSPLHF. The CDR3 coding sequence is TGCGCCAGCAGCTTGGCAGGGGGCTATGATTCACCCCTCCACTTT.

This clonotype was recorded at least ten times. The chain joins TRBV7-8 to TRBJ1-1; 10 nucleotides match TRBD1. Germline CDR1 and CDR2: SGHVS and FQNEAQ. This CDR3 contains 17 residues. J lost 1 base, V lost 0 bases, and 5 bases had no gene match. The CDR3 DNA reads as TGTGCCAGCAGCTTAGCGGACAGGGGGTTTAGGAACACTGAAGCTTTCTTT. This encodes CASSLADRGFRNTEAFF.

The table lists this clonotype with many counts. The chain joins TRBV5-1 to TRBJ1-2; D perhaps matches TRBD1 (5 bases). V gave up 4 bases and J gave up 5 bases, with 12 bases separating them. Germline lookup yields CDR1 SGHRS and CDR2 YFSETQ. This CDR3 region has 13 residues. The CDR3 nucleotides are TGCGCCAGCAGCCGACGGGACGGTTATGGCTACACCTTC. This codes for CASSRRDGYGYTF.

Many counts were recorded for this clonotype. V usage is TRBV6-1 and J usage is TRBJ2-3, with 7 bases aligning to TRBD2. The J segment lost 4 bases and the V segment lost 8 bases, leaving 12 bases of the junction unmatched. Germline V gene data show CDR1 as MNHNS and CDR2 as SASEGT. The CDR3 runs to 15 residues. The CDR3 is CASRVAGVRADTQYF. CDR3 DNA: TGTGCCAGCCGAGTAGCGGGTGTGAGGGCAGATACGCAGTATTTT.

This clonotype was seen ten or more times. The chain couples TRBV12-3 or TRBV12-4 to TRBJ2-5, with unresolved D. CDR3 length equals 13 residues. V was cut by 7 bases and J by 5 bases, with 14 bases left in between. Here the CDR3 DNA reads TGTGCCAGCACCGAGGACCCGGACGAGACCCAGTACTTC. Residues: CASTEDPDETQYF.

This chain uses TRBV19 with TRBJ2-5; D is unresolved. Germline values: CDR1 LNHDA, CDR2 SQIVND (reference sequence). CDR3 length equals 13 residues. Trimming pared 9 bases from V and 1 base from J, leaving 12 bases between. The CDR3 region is CASSRSLQETQYF. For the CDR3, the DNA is TGTGCCAGCTCGAGGAGCCTCCAAGAGACCCAGTACTTC.

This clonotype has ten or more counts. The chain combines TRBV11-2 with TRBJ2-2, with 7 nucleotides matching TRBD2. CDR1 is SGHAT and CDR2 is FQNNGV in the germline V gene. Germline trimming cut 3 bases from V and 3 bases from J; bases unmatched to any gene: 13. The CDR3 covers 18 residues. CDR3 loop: CASSLIVAGAPYTGELFF. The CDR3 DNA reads TGTGCCAGCAGCTTGATAGTCGCGGGAGCCCCTTACACCGGGGAGCTGTTTTTT.

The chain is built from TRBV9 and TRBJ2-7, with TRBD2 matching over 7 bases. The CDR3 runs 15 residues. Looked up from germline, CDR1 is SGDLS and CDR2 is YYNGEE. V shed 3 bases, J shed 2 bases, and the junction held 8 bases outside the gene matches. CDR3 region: CASSASGTTPYEQYF. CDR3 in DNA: TGTGCCAGCAGCGCCTCCGGGACTACCCCCTACGAGCAGTACTTC.

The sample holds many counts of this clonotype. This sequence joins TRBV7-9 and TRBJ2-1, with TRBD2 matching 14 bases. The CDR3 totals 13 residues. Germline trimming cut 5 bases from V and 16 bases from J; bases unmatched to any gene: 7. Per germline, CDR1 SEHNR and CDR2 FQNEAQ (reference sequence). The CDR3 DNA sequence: TGTGCCAGCAGCCTCGGACTAGCGGGAGGTAAATTCTTC. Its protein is CASSLGLAGGKFF.

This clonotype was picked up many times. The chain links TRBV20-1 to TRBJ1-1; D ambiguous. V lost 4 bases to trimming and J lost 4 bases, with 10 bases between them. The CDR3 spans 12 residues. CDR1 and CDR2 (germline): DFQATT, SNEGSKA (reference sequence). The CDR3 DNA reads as TGCAGTGCTAATTTTATCGGCACTGAAGCTTTCTTT. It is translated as CSANFIGTEAFF.

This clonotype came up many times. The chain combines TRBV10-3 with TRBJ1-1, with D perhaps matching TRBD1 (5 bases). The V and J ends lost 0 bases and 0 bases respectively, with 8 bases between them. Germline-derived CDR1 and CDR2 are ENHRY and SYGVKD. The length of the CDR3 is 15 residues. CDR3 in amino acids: CAISESDSLNTEAFF. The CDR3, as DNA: TGTGCCATCAGTGAGTCAGACAGTTTGAACACTGAAGCTTTCTTT.

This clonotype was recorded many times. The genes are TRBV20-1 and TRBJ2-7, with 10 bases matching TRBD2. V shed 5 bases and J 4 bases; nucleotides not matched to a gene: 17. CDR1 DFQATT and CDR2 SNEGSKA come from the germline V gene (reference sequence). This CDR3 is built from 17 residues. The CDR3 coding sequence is TGCAGTGCTGAGGGAGGGGGACCCGGGACTAGCGATTACGAGCAGTACTTC. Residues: CSAEGGGPGTSDYEQYF.